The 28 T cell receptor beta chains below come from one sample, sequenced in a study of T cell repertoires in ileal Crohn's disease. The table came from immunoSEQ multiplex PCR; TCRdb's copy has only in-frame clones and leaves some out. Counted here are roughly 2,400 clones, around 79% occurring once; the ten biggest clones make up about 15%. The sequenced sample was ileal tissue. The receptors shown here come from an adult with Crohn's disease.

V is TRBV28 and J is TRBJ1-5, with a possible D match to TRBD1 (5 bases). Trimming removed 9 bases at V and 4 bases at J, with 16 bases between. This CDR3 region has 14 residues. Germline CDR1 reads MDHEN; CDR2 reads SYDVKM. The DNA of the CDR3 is TGTGCCAGTTCGTGGGGTCCAGGGAATCAGCCCCAGCATTTT. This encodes CASSWGPGNQPQHF.

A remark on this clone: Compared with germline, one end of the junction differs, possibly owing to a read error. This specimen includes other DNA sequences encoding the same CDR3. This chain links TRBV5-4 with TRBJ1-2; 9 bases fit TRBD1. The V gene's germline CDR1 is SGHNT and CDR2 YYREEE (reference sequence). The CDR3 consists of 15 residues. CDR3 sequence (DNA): TGTGCCAGTAGCTTGGCGGGACAGGGTAACTATGGCTACACCTTC. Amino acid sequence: CASSLAGQGNYGYTF.

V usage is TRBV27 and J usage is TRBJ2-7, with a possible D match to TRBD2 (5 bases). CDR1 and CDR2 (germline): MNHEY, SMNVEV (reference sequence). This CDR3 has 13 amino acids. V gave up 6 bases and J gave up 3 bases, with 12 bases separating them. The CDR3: CASRRSGSYEQYF. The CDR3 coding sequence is TGTGCCAGCAGGCGATCGGGGAGCTACGAGCAGTACTTC.

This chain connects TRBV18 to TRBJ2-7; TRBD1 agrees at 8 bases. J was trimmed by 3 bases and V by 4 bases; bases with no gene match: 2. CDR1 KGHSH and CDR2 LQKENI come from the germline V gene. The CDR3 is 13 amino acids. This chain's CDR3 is CASSLGQDYEQYV. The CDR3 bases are TGTGCCAGCTCACTGGGACAGGACTACGAGCAGTACGTC.

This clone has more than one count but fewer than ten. The CDR3 spells CASSLNRGGGSPLHF. In nucleotides, the CDR3 is TGTGCCAGCAGCTTGAACAGGGGAGGAGGTTCACCCCTCCACTTT. This chain connects TRBV5-4 to TRBJ1-6; TRBD1 matches 7 bases. V trimming: 1 base; J trimming: 9 bases; junction bases outside the gene matches: 7. CDR3 size: 15 residues. Germline V lookup: CDR1 SGHNT, CDR2 YYREEE (reference sequence).

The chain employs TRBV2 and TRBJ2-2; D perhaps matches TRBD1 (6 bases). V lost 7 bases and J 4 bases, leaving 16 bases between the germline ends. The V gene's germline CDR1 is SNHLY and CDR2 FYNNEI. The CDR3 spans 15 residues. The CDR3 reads CASMGATSGTGELFF. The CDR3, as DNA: TGTGCCAGCATGGGGGCCACGTCTGGCACCGGGGAGCTGTTTTTT.

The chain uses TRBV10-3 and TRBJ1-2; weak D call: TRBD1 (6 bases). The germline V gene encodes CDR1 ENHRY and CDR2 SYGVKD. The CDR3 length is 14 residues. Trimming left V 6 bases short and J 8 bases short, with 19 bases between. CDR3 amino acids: CAIRGGDTKIGYTF. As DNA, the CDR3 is TGTGCCATCAGGGGGGGGGACACCAAGATCGGCTACACCTTC.

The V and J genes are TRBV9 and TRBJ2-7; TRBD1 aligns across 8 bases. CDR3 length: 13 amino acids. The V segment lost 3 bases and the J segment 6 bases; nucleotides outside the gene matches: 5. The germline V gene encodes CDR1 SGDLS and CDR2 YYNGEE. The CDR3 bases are TGTGCCAGCAGCGGTCCTACAGGGGGCGAGCAGTACTTC. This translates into CASSGPTGGEQYF.

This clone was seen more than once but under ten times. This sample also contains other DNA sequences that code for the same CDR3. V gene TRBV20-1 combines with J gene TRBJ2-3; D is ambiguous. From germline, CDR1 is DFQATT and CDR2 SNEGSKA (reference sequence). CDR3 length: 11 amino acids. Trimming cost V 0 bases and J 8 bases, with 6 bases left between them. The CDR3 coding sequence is TGCAGTGCTAGAGATCTGAGTACGCAGTATTTT. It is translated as CSARDLSTQYF.

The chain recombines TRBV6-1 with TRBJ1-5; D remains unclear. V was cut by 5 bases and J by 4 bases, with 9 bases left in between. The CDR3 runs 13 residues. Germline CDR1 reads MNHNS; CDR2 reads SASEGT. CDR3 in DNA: TGTGCCAGCAGTTCCCAGGAAAATCAGCCCCAGCATTTT. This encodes CASSSQENQPQHF.

CDR3 residues: CASSYSFGTEKLFF. CDR3 nucleotides: TGTGCCAGCAGTTACTCGTTTGGGACAGAAAAACTGTTTTTT. The chain employs TRBV6-5 and TRBJ1-4; D is possibly TRBD1 (6 bases). With 0 bases removed from V and 8 bases from J, the gap between germline ends came to 10 bases. The CDR3 sequence is 14 residues long. The V gene's germline CDR1 is MNHEY and CDR2 SVGAGI.

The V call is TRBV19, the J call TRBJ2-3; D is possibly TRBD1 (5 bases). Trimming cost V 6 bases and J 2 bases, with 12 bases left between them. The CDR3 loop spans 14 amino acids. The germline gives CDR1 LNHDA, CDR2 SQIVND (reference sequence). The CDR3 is CASRRQTSTDTQYF. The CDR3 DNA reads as TGTGCCAGTAGGAGACAGACCTCCACAGATACGCAGTATTTT.

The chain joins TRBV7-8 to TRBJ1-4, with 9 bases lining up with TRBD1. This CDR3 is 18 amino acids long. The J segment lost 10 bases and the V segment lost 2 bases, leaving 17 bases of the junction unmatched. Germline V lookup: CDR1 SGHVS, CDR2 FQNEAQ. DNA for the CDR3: TGTGCCAGCAGCTTAAGCGGGACAGGGATCGTTACTGACCGAAAACTGTTTTTT. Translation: CASSLSGTGIVTDRKLFF.

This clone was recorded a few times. The CDR3 sequence is CAISEDPEVRPQHF. The CDR3 DNA reads TGTGCCATCAGTGAGGATCCTGAGGTTAGGCCCCAGCATTTT. The gene calls are TRBV10-3 and TRBJ1-5; no clear D gene. Looked up from germline, CDR1 is ENHRY and CDR2 is SYGVKD. The length of the CDR3 is 14 residues. V was shortened by 2 bases and J by 9 bases, with 14 bases between the two germline ends.

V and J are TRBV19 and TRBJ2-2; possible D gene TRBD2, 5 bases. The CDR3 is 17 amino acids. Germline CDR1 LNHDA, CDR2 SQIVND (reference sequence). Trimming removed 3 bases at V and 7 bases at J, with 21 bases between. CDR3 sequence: CASSIGQTRGYGGELFF. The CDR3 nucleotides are TGTGCCAGTAGTATTGGGCAGACACGCGGGTACGGCGGGGAGCTGTTTTTT.

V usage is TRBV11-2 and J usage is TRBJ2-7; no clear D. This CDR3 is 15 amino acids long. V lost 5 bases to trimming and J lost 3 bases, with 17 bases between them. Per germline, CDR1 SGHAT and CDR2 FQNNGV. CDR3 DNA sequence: TGTGCCAGCAGCCCTCGTCCAGGTCCATTCTACGAGCAGTACGTC. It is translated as CASSPRPGPFYEQYV.

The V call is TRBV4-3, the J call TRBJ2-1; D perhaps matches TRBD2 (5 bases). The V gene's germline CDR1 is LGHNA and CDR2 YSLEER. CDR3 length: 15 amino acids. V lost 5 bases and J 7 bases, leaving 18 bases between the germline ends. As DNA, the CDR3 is TGCGCCAGCAGCTCGAAATATACTAGTCAGAATGAGCAGTTCTTC. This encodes CASSSKYTSQNEQFF.

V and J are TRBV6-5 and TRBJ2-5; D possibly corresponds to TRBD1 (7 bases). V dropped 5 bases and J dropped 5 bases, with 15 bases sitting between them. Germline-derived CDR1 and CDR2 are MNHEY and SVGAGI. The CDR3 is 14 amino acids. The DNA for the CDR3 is TGTGCCAGCAGTAACCTACAGGGGAGGGAGACCCAGTACTTC. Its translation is CASSNLQGRETQYF.

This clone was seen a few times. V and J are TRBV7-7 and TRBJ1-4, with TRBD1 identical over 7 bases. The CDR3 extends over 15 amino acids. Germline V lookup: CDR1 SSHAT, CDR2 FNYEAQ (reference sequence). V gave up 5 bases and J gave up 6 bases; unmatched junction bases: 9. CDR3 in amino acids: CASSQSRQGDEKLFF. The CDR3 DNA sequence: TGTGCCAGCAGCCAATCGAGACAGGGAGATGAAAAACTGTTTTTT.

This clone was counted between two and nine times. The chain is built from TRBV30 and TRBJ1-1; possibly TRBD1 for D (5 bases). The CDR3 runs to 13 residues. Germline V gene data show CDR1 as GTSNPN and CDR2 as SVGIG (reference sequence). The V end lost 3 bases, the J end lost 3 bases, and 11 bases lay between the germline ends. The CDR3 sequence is CAWRRMGHTEAFF. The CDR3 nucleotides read TGTGCCTGGAGAAGGATGGGGCACACTGAAGCTTTCTTT.

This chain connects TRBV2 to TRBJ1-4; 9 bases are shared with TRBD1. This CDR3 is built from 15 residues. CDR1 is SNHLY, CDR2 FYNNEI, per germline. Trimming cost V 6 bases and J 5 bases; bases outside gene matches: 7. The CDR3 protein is CASRSMTGGNEKLFF. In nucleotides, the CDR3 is TGTGCCAGCAGATCTATGACAGGGGGAAATGAAAAACTGTTTTTT. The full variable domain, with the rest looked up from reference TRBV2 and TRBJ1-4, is EPEVTQTPSHQVTQMGQEVILRCVPISNHLYFYWYRQILGQKVEFLVSFYNNEISEKSEIFDDQFSVERPDGSNFTLKIRSTKLEDSAMYFCASRSMTGGNEKLFFGSGTQLSVL.

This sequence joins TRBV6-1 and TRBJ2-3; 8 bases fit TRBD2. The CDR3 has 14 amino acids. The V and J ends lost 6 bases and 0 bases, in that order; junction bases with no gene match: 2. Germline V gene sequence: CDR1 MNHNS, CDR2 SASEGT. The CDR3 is CASRERGSTDTQYF. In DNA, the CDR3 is TGTGCCAGCAGAGAGCGGGGGAGCACAGATACGCAGTATTTT.

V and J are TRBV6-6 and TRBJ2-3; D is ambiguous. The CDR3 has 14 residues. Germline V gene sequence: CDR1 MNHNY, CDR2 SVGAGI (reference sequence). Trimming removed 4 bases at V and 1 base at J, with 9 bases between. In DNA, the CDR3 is TGTGCCAGCAGTTCTGTAAGCCGCACAGATACGCAGTATTTT. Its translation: CASSSVSRTDTQYF.

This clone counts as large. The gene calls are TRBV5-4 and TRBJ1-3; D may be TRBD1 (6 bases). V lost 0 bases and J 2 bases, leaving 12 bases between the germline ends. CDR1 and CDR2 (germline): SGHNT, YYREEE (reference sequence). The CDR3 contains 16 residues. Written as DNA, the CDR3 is TGTGCCAGCAGCTTGGCGAGGCAGGGGACTGGAAACACCATATATTTT. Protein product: CASSLARQGTGNTIYF.

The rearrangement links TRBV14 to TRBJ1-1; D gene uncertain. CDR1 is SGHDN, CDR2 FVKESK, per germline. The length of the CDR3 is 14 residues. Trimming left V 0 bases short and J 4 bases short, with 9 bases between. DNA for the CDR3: TGTGCCAGCAGCCAAGAAAGAGGGATCACTGAAGCTTTCTTT. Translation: CASSQERGITEAFF.

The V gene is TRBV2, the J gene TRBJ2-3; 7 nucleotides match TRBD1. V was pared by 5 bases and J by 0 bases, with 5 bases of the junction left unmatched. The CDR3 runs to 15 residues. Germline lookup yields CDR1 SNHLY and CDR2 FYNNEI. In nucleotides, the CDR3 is TGTGCCAGCAGTACGAGGACAGGAAGCACAGATACGCAGTATTTT. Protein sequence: CASSTRTGSTDTQYF. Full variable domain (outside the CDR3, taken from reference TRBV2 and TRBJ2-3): EPEVTQTPSHQVTQMGQEVILRCVPISNHLYFYWYRQILGQKVEFLVSFYNNEISEKSEIFDDQFSVERPDGSNFTLKIRSTKLEDSAMYFCASSTRTGSTDTQYFGPGTRLTVL.

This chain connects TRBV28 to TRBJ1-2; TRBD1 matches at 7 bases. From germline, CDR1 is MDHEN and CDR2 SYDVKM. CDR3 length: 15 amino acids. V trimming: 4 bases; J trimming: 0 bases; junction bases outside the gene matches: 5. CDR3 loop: CASSSRTGANYGYTF. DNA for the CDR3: TGTGCCAGCAGTTCAAGGACAGGAGCTAACTATGGCTACACCTTC.

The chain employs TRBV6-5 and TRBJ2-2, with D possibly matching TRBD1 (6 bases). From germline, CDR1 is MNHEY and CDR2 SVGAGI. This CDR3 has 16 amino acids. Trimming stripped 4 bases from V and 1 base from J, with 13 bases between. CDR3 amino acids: CASSSTQGENTGELFF. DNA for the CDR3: TGTGCCAGCAGTTCTACACAGGGAGAGAACACCGGGGAGCTGTTTTTT.